The T cell receptor beta chain under discussion was sequenced for a study of regulatory T cells in long-lasting Graves disease. Study outcomes and limitations: Persistent Graves' cases showed lower TCR diversity than newly diagnosed cases. Having few samples may have compromised the accuracy.

This clonotype was picked up many times. The antigen remains undetermined. Through Arm-PCR of CDR3 regions and iRepertoire HTBI primers, TCR beta libraries were built. Using its own MiXCR run on the multiplex PCR reads, TCRdb lists one record per CDR3 protein. The repertoire holds more than 300,000 distinct CDR3 sequences, with over 9.5% as singletons. The time point was: newly diagnosed GD, antithyroid drugs for less than 3 months. Generation of the TCR library employed RNA extracted from PBMCs. CDR3 size: 15 residues. The ends were cut back, 8 bases at V and 2 bases at J, with 18 bases in the middle. The sample also formed part of further work on T cells in Graves' hyperthyroidism and ophthalmopathy. From that paper: During a first-round RT-PCR of the TCR CDR3, the HTBI primer set was used. In blood, most of the thyroid clonotypes expanded above 0.001 were also present.

This sequence originates from a woman aged 18-35 years with Graves disease. The gene calls are TRBV12-3 or TRBV12-4 and TRBJ1-1, with no clear D. The source material was peripheral blood mononuclear cells (PBMCs), sampled at new diagnosis, from a patient treated with antithyroid drugs. In DNA form, the CDR3 reads TGTGCCAGCCTCCTCTGGGGTGGGAAAAACACTGAAGCTTTCTTT. Translated: CASLLWGGKNTEAFF.